This section outlines one T cell receptor (beta chain) sequence together with its context. Its antigen is currently unknown. The ends were cut back, 4 bases at V and 4 bases at J, with 15 bases in the middle. CDR3 length: 15 amino acids. The data stem from a study of T cell responses to AZD1222 COVID-19 vaccine. Profiled with immunoSEQ multiplex PCR; TCRdb holds only in-frame clones, not every one. The data contain 100,000 or so clones, more than 70% of them seen just once; the ten biggest clones take up 3.5% to 4.5%. Study-level points and caveats: The study reported that nearly half of spike-specific TCRs target unmutated variant regions. Increased Spike-specific TCR breadth and depth were observed after two AZD1222 doses.

This sample comprised peripheral blood, obtained on day 0 of MenACWY control vaccination. This chain connects TRBV5-3 to TRBJ1-5; weak D call: TRBD1 (6 bases). TRBV5-3 is reported as an ORF; its role is uncertain. The receptor comes from an adult in good health. CDR3 protein: CARSQGGLRNQPQHF. The CDR3 bases are TGTGCCAGAAGCCAAGGGGGATTGCGGAATCAGCCCCAGCATTTT.